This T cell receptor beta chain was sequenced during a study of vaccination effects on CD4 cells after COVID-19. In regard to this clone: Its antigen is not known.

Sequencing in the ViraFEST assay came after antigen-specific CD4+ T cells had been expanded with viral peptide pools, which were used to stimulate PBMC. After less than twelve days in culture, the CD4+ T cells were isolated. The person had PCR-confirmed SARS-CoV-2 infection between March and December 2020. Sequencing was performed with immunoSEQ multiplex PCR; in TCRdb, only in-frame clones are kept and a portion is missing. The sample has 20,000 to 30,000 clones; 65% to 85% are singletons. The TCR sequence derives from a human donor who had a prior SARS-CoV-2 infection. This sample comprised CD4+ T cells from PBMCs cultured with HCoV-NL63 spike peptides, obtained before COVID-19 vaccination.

CDR3 loop: CASSVGLAGGPNEQYF. For the CDR3, the DNA is TGTGCCAGCAGCGTGGGACTAGCGGGAGGGCCCAACGAGCAGTACTTC. The chain is built from TRBV5-6 and TRBJ2-7; TRBD2 matches 16 bases. With 4 bases clipped from V and 5 bases from J, the junction kept 6 bases outside the gene matches. The length of the CDR3 is 16 residues. From germline, CDR1 is SGHDT and CDR2 YYEEEE.